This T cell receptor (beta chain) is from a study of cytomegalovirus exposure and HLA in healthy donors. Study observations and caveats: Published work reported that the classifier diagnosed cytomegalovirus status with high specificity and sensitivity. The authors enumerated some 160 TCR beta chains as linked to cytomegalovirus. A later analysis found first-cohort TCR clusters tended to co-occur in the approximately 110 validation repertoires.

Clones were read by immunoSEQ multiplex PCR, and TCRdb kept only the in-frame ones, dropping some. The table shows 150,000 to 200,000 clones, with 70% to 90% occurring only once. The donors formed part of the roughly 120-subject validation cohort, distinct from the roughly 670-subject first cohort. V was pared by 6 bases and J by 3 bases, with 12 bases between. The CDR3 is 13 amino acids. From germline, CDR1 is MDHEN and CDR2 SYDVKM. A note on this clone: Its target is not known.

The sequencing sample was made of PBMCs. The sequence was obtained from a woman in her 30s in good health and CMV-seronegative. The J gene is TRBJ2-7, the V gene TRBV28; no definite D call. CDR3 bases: TGTGCCAGCAGCATAGGGTCAGGCTACGAGCAGTACTTC. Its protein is CASSIGSGYEQYF.